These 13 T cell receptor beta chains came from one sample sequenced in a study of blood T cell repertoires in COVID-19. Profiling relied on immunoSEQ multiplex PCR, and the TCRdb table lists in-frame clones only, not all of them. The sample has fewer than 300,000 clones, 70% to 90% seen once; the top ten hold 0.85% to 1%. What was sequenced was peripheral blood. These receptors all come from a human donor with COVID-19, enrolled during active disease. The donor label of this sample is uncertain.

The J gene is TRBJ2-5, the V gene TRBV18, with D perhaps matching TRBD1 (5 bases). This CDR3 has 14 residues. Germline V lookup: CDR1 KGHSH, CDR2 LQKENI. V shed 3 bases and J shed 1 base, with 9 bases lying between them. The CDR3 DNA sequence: TGTGCCAGCTCACCCCAGGGTTCCCAAGAGACCCAGTACTTC. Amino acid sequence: CASSPQGSQETQYF.

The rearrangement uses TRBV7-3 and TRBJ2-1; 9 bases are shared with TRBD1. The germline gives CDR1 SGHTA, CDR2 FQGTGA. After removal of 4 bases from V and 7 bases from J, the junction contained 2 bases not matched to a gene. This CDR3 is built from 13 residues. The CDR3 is CASSWTGVNEQFF. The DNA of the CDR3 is TGTGCCAGCAGCTGGACAGGGGTTAATGAGCAGTTCTTC.

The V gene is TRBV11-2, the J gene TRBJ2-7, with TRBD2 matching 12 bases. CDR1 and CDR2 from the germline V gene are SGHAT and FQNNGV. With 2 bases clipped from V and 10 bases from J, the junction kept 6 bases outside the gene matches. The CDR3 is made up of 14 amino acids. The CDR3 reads CASSLRLAGESQYF. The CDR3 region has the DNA TGTGCCAGCAGCTTAAGACTAGCGGGAGAATCCCAGTACTTC.

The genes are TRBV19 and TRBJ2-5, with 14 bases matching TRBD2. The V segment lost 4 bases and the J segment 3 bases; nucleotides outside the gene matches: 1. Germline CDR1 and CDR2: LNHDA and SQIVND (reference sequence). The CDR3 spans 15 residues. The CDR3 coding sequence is TGTGCCAGTAGTACGGGACTAGCGGGGGAAGAGACCCAGTACTTC. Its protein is CASSTGLAGEETQYF.

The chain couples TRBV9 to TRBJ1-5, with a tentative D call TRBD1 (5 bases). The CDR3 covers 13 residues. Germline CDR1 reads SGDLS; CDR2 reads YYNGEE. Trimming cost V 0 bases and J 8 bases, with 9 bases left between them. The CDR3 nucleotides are TGTGCCAGCAGCGTAGATGACAGAGAGCCCCAGCATTTT. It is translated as CASSVDDREPQHF.

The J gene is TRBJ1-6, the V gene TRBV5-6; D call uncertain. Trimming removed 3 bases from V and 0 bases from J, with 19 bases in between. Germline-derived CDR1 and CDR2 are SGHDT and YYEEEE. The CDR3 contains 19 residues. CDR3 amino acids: CASSSIRTYRSSYNSPLHF. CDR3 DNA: TGTGCCAGCAGCTCCATTCGGACTTATCGGAGCTCCTATAATTCACCCCTCCACTTT.

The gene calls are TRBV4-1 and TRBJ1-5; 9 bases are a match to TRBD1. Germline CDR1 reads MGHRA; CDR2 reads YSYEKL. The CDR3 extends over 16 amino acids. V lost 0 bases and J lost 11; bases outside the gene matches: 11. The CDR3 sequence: CASSQEGQGPSVAQHF. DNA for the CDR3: TGCGCCAGCAGCCAAGAAGGACAGGGGCCCTCGGTGGCCCAGCATTTT.

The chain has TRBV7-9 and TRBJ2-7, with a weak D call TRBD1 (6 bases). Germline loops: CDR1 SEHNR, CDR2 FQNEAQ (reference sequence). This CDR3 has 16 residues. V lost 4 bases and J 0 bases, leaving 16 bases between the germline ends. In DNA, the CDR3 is TGTGCCAGCAGCTCCCCGGGACACCCGAGCTCCTACGAGCAGTACTTC. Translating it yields CASSSPGHPSSYEQYF.

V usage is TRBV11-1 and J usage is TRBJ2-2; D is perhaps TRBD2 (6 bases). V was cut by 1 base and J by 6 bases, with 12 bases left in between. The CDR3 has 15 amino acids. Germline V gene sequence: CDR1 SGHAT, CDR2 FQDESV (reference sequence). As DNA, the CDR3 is TGTGCCAGCAGCTTAGGCAACCCGGGGGCCGGGGAGCTGTTTTTT. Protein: CASSLGNPGAGELFF.

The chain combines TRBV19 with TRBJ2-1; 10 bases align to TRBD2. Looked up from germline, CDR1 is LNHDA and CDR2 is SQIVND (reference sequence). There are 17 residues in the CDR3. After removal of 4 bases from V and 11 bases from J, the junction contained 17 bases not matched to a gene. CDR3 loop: CASSSASGGAEVAKQFF. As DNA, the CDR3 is TGTGCCAGTAGTAGTGCGAGCGGGGGGGCGGAAGTGGCGAAGCAGTTCTTC.

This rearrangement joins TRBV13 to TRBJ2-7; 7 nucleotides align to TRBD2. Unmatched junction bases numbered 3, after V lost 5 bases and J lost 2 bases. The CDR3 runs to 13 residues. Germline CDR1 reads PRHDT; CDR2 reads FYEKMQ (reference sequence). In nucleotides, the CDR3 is TGTGCCAGCAGCCCGGGAGGTACCTACGAGCAGTACTTC. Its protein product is CASSPGGTYEQYF.

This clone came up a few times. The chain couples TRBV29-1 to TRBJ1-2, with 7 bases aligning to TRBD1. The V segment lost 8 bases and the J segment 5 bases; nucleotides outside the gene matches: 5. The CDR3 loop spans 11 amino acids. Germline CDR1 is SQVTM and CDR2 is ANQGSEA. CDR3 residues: CSYDREYGYTF. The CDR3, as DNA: TGCAGCTACGACAGGGAATATGGCTACACCTTC.

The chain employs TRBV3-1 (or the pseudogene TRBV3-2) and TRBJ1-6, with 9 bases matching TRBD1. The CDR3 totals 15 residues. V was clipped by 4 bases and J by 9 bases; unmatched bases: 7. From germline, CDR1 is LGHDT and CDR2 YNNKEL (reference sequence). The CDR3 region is CASSRGTGNTSPLHF. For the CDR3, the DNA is TGTGCCAGCAGCCGGGGGACAGGGAATACTTCACCCCTCCACTTT.